The present T cell receptor (beta chain) was sequenced within a study of glioma-infiltrating T cells. Study findings and constraints: Non-neoplastic patients had below-expected tissue-blood divergence, while all gliomas exceeded expectation. Very few CDR3 sequences were shared between tissue and blood.

This clonotype was recorded many times. Its antigen is still unknown. Using RNA template, CDR3s of TCR alpha and beta were amplified with iRepertoire arm-PCR. For one-step reverse transcription and amplification, roughly 85-450 ng of tissue mRNA or PBMC total RNA was used. Each CDR3 protein gets one entry after TCRdb re-called the multiplex PCR reads with MiXCR. The sample holds about 180,000 distinct CDR3 sequences; roughly two fifths are singletons and the top ten take 4% to 6.5%. Germline values: CDR1 SNHLY, CDR2 FYNNEI. The CDR3 loop spans 12 amino acids. V was shortened by 6 bases and J by 4 bases, with 10 bases between the two germline ends.

Sequencing was carried out using glioma tissue, nonneoplastic brain tissue, or PBMCs (not recorded which). The clonotype comes from a human donor with low-grade glioma or glioblastoma, undergoing nonglioma brain surgery, or in good health (not recorded which). The chain joins TRBV2 to TRBJ2-7; unclear D gene. The CDR3 spells CASRETQYEQYF. CDR3 in DNA: TGTGCCAGCAGGGAGACACAGTACGAGCAGTACTTC.